This T cell receptor beta chain derives from a study of human T cells and chemical hapten exposure. As for the study in general: Enrolled patients were predominantly female and had alopecia areata, totalis or universalis.

Of note for this clonotype: The antigen is undetermined.

The time point denotes: pre-sensitization, week 0. As for treatment: therapeutic diphenylcyclopropenone sensitization with weekly scalp DPC. Patches went on only after blood had been drawn each time. Study conclusions and caveats: After DPC sensitization, TCRs above 1 in 1000 frequency showed no change. The study found that PT1 expanded TCR counts correlated positively with patch test score.

Each CDR3 protein is one row after TCRdb ran MiXCR on the RACE reads. The table lists some 250,000 distinct CDR3 sequences, roughly 8% of them singletons, with 1.2% in the top ten. The sequence was obtained from a man aged 18 to 29 with alopecia areata. Some clones in this sample may be carry-over from other donors' samples. Sequenced here: whole blood, sampled in connection with sensitization to the hapten diphenylcyclopropenone (DPC).

As DNA, the CDR3 is TGTGCCATCAGTGAGGGTTTGAGGGAGAATCAGCCCCAGCATTTT. It codes for CAISEGLRENQPQHF. The rearrangement joins TRBV10-3 to TRBJ1-5; D gene uncertain. Germline CDR1 ENHRY, CDR2 SYGVKD. The V and J ends lost 2 bases and 4 bases respectively, with 12 bases between them. The CDR3 contains 15 residues.